These 18 T cell receptor beta chains were sequenced from one sample in a study of blood T cells in healthy people across ages. The use of a sample-barcoded 5' primer and a J-beta primer mix characterized a second PCR of roughly 7 to 11 cycles. TCRdb redid the calling of the 5' RACE reads with MiXCR, one entry per CDR3 protein. The data hold 700,000 to 850,000 distinct CDR3 sequences, with 53% observed a single time. The sample taken for sequencing was blood. Receptors were obtained from a man at least 80 years old in good health.

The chain has TRBV28 and TRBJ1-2; the D gene is possibly TRBD1 (5 bases). Per germline, CDR1 MDHEN and CDR2 SYDVKM. The CDR3 is 16 residues long. Trimming left V 8 bases short and J 4 bases short, with 23 bases between. For the CDR3, the DNA is TGTGCCAGCCGTCGACTGGGGGTCGGTTCGATCTATGGCTACACCTTC. Its protein product is CASRRLGVGSIYGYTF.

This clonotype has only a few counts. This rearrangement joins TRBV6-1 to TRBJ1-2; no clear D. There are 13 residues in the CDR3. The V gene lost 1 base and the J gene lost 4 bases, with 7 bases spanning the gap. Germline V gives CDR1 MNHNS, CDR2 SASEGT. The CDR3, as DNA: TGTGCCAGCAGTGAAGGAGGTAGCTATGGCTACACCTTC. Protein sequence: CASSEGGSYGYTF.

As for this clonotype: Given a much more abundant clone one base away, this may be a read error. The chain couples TRBV2 to TRBJ2-1; TRBD1 matches 8 bases. V gave up 2 bases and J gave up 10 bases; unmatched junction bases: 22. Germline V lookup: CDR1 SNHLY, CDR2 FYNNEI. This CDR3 is built from 19 residues. CDR3 nucleotide sequence: TGTGCCAGCAGTGAACTTGGTTGGGACTCGACAGGGGATACCTACGAGCAGTTCTTC. Protein product: CASSELGWDSTGDTYEQFF. The full variable domain, with the rest looked up from reference TRBV2 and TRBJ2-1, is EPEVTQTPSHQVTQMGQEVILRCVPISNHLYFYWYRQILGQKVEFLVSFYNNEISEKSEIFDDQFSVERPDGSNFTLKIRSTKLEDSAMYFCASSELGWDSTGDTYEQFFGPGTRLTVL.

The sample holds a few counts of this clonotype. The chain recombines TRBV24-1 with TRBJ2-1; D gene uncertain. Germline-derived CDR1 and CDR2 are KGHDR and SFDVKD. The CDR3 runs 11 residues. Trimming cost V 4 bases and J 9 bases, with 6 bases left between them. CDR3 nucleotides: TGTGCCACCAGTGACGGATGTGAGCAGTTCTTC. The encoded protein is CATSDGCEQFF.

V gene TRBV2 combines with J gene TRBJ2-5; D call uncertain. Trimming left V 9 bases short and J 11 bases short, with 19 bases between. Germline assignment: CDR1 SNHLY and CDR2 FYNNEI. This CDR3 is built from 12 residues. The CDR3 DNA follows: TGTGCCAGTTCGCCGGGCGACTGGGTGCAGTACTTC. Translating it yields CASSPGDWVQYF. Based on the CDR3 plus reference TRBV2 and TRBJ2-5, the full variable domain is EPEVTQTPSHQVTQMGQEVILRCVPISNHLYFYWYRQILGQKVEFLVSFYNNEISEKSEIFDDQFSVERPDGSNFTLKIRSTKLEDSAMYFCASSPGDWVQYFGPGTRLLVL.

The genes are TRBV5-1 and TRBJ2-7; the match to TRBD2 covers 8 bases. The junction had 9 bases not matched to a gene; V was cut back by 4 bases and J by 0 bases. This CDR3 comprises 16 residues. In germline, CDR1 is SGHRS, CDR2 YFSETQ. The CDR3 DNA reads as TGCGCCAGCAGCATGGTGGGCGGGAGGACCTCCTACGAGCAGTACTTC. It yields the protein CASSMVGGRTSYEQYF.

This clonotype came up a few times. This chain links TRBV20-1 with TRBJ2-5; unclear D gene. This CDR3 comprises 11 residues. Trimming took 5 bases from V and 5 from J, leaving 9 bases between them. Germline assignment: CDR1 DFQATT and CDR2 SNEGSKA (reference sequence). CDR3 sequence: CSAFALETQYF. In nucleotides, the CDR3 is TGCAGTGCTTTTGCGTTGGAGACCCAGTACTTC.

The V call is TRBV14, the J call TRBJ1-2; no clear D. This CDR3 contains 16 residues. Germline CDR1 reads SGHDN; CDR2 reads FVKESK. The V gene lost 2 bases and the J gene lost 4 bases, with 17 bases spanning the gap. CDR3 sequence reads: CASSQRTPRGGYGYTF. As DNA, the CDR3 is TGTGCCAGCAGCCAACGAACACCGCGCGGAGGCTATGGCTACACCTTC.

This clonotype has only a few counts. The CDR3 bases are TGCGCCAGCAGCACCTCACAGGGACCCACCTACGAGCAGTACTTC. Translation: CASSTSQGPTYEQYF. The J gene is TRBJ2-7, the V gene TRBV5-1; possibly TRBD1 for D (6 bases). This CDR3 contains 15 residues. Per germline, CDR1 SGHRS and CDR2 YFSETQ. V gave up 4 bases and J gave up 2 bases, with 16 bases separating them. Based on the CDR3 plus reference TRBV5-1 and TRBJ2-7, the full variable domain is KAGVTQTPRYLIKTRGQQVTLSCSPISGHRSVSWYQQTPGQGLQFLFEYFSETQRNKGNFPGRFSGRQFSNSRSEMNVSTLELGDSALYLCASSTSQGPTYEQYFGPGTRLTVT.

The V and J genes are TRBV19 and TRBJ2-7; D is possibly TRBD2 (6 bases). The V and J ends lost 4 bases and 5 bases respectively, with 12 bases between them. Germline V gene lookup returns CDR1 LNHDA and CDR2 SQIVND (reference sequence). CDR3 length: 13 residues. The CDR3 nucleotides are TGTGCCAGTAGTAGAGGAGGGCCCAACGAGCAGTACTTC. It translates to CASSRGGPNEQYF.

This clonotype was counted between two and nine times. The rearrangement links TRBV6-5 to TRBJ2-7; 9 bases line up with TRBD2. The CDR3 length is 15 residues. Trimming cost V 0 bases and J 6 bases; bases outside gene matches: 6. Germline V CDR1 and CDR2: MNHEY, SVGAGI. CDR3 in DNA: TGTGCCAGCAGTTACTCGGGTAGCGGGAGATCCGAGCAGTACTTC. This encodes CASSYSGSGRSEQYF.

This clonotype has just a few counts. This sequence joins TRBV12-3 or TRBV12-4 and TRBJ2-1; possible D gene TRBD2, 6 bases. V lost 5 bases and J 8 bases, leaving 16 bases between the germline ends. The CDR3 contains 14 residues. CDR3: CASSPGLRLDEQFF. The CDR3 nucleotides are TGTGCCAGCAGTCCGGGACTCCGATTGGATGAGCAGTTCTTC.

The CDR3 here is CASSLGPPDRDIEQYF. The CDR3 DNA sequence: TGTGCCAGCAGCTTAGGACCCCCGGACAGGGACATAGAGCAGTACTTC. The chain recombines TRBV13 with TRBJ2-7, with 8 bases that match TRBD1. The junction had 11 bases not matched to a gene; V was cut back by 0 bases and J by 7 bases. The CDR3 has 16 amino acids. Germline values: CDR1 PRHDT, CDR2 FYEKMQ (reference sequence).

The chain has TRBV24-1 and TRBJ2-7; D might be TRBD1 (5 bases). V was clipped by 3 bases and J by 4 bases, with 9 bases between them. Germline assignment: CDR1 KGHDR and CDR2 SFDVKD. The CDR3 is made up of 13 amino acids. The CDR3 loop is CATSDVDRYEQYF. CDR3 DNA: TGTGCCACCAGTGATGTTGACAGATACGAGCAGTACTTC.

The chain carries TRBV19 and TRBJ2-7; TRBD1 aligns across 11 bases. Germline loops: CDR1 LNHDA, CDR2 SQIVND (reference sequence). The CDR3 is made up of 15 amino acids. After removal of 7 bases from V and 7 bases from J, the junction contained 12 bases not matched to a gene. The CDR3 is CASTLDRGLGNEQYF. The CDR3 bases are TGTGCCAGTACCCTGGACAGGGGGCTTGGCAATGAGCAGTACTTC.

This clonotype was seen a few times. The chain uses TRBV10-3 and TRBJ1-2; TRBD1 might be the D (6 bases). V shed 6 bases and J shed 3 bases, with 14 bases lying between them. The CDR3 contains 14 residues. Germline V gene lookup returns CDR1 ENHRY and CDR2 SYGVKD. CDR3 loop: CAIRPTGSDYGYTF. In nucleotides, the CDR3 is TGTGCCATCAGACCGACAGGTTCCGACTATGGCTACACCTTC.

CDR3 in DNA: TGTGCCAGCAGCCAAGTACTTGGGGGGACAAATGAGCAGTACTTC. Translating gives CASSQVLGGTNEQYF. The chain carries TRBV4-2 and TRBJ2-5; D is perhaps TRBD1 or TRBD2 (6 bases each). The length of the CDR3 is 15 residues. Germline loops: CDR1 LGHNA, CDR2 YNFKEQ. V was clipped by 1 base and J by 11 bases, with 20 bases between them.

This clonotype was observed a few times. This sequence joins TRBV11-2 and TRBJ2-4; 8 nucleotides match TRBD1. This CDR3 is 15 amino acids long. Germline trimming cut 5 bases from V and 6 bases from J; bases unmatched to any gene: 9. Germline V CDR1 and CDR2: SGHAT, FQNNGV. CDR3 sequence: CASSTFRGRGNIQYF. DNA of the CDR3: TGTGCCAGCAGCACATTCAGGGGGCGCGGAAACATTCAGTACTTC.